This entry describes one T cell receptor beta chain. Its antigen is as yet unknown. The V and J ends lost 6 bases and 4 bases, in that order; junction bases with no gene match: 8. CDR1 is SGHAT and CDR2 is FQNNGV in the germline V gene. The CDR3 is made up of 17 amino acids. The data are from a study of cytomegalovirus exposure and HLA in healthy donors. Study-wide findings and caveats: In a later analysis, DRB1 alleles had the most associated TCRs; HLA-C alleles the fewest. TCR beta V- and J-gene trimming was later associated with a missense DCLRE1C variant. The dataset shows that most TCR sequences were rare, while some public TCRs occurred in many donors.

Both 60 Vbeta primers and 13 Jbeta primers went into the PCR. TCRdb keeps only in-frame clones here, not all; method: immunoSEQ multiplex PCR. The table has fewer than 250,000 clones, around 79% seen once. This TCR was sampled from a male donor in good health and CMV-seronegative. Sequencing was performed on PBMCs. V and J are TRBV11-2 and TRBJ2-3; 15 nucleotides line up with TRBD2. This CDR3 reads CASRRTSGRGGADTQYF. The CDR3 nucleotides read TGTGCCAGCAGACGGACTAGCGGGAGGGGAGGAGCAGATACGCAGTATTTT.